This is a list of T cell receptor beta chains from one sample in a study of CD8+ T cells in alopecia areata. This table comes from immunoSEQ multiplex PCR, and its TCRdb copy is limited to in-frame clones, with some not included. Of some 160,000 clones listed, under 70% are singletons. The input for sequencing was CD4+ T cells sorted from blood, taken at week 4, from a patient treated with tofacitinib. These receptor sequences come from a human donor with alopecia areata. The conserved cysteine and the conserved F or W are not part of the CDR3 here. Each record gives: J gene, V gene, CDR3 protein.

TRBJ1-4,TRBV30,AWSGASNEKLF
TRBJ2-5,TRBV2,ASSEAGQQETQY
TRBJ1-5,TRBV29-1,SVEVAINQPQH
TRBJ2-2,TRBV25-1,ASSEWADSGELF
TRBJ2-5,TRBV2,ATTSGYRGETQY
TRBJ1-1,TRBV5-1,ASSLEVNTEAF
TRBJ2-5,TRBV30,AWGPGQGGQETQY
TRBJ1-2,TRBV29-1,SSDREDGYT
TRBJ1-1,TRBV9,ASSEQGAGTEAF
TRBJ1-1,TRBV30,AWSSRGIGAF
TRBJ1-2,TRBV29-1,SVDGGPYGYT
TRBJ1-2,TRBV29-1,SVEGEGGYT